Following are 8 T cell receptor beta chains from one sample sequenced in a study of blood T cells in healthy people across ages. It was with a sample-barcoded 5' primer and a J-beta primer mix that a second PCR of roughly 7 to 12 cycles was run. TCRdb reprocessed the 5' RACE reads with MiXCR, giving one entry per CDR3 protein. The data contain around 1,700,000 distinct CDR3 sequences, about 28% of them singletons. Sequences were obtained from blood. Every receptor here comes from a woman between 25 and 40 years old in good health.

The V gene is TRBV5-1, the J gene TRBJ2-1, with 14 bases fitting TRBD2. Per the germline V gene, CDR1 is SGHRS and CDR2 is YFSETQ. J gave up 5 bases and V 3 bases, and 4 bases lay outside the gene matches. This CDR3 region has 16 residues. CDR3 loop: CASSWGTSGSNNEQFF. The DNA of the CDR3 is TGCGCCAGCAGCTGGGGGACTAGCGGGAGCAACAATGAGCAGTTCTTC.

The chain couples TRBV7-6 to TRBJ2-2; the D gene could be TRBD1 or TRBD2 (5 bases each). CDR1 SGHVS and CDR2 FNYEAQ come from the germline V gene. This CDR3 region has 16 residues. V lost 2 bases, J lost 13 bases, and 23 bases lay in between. The CDR3 loop reads CASSLLYRDPHDGLFF. In DNA, the CDR3 is TGTGCCAGCAGCTTATTATACCGGGACCCCCATGACGGGCTGTTTTTT.

This chain joins TRBV12-3 or TRBV12-4 and TRBJ2-5; D not certain. There are 15 residues in the CDR3. V lost 6 bases, J lost 1 base, and 15 bases lay in between. The CDR3 DNA follows: TGTGCCAGCAGCTACGGACCGACTCTCCAAGAGACCCAGTACTTC. It yields the protein CASSYGPTLQETQYF.

The gene calls are TRBV2 and TRBJ2-3, with a tentative D call TRBD2 (5 bases). This CDR3 contains 13 residues. V lost 6 bases and J 5 bases, leaving 12 bases between the germline ends. Germline V gene data show CDR1 as SNHLY and CDR2 as FYNNEI. Here the CDR3 DNA reads TGTGCCAGCAGCCGGGGTGAGATAGATACGCAGTATTTT. Translation: CASSRGEIDTQYF. Complete variable domain (other parts from reference TRBV2 and TRBJ2-3): EPEVTQTPSHQVTQMGQEVILRCVPISNHLYFYWYRQILGQKVEFLVSFYNNEISEKSEIFDDQFSVERPDGSNFTLKIRSTKLEDSAMYFCASSRGEIDTQYFGPGTRLTVL.

Ten or more counts support this clonotype. The V call is TRBV6-5, the J call TRBJ2-4; D is possibly TRBD2 (5 bases). Germline V CDR1 and CDR2: MNHEY, SVGAGI. Trimming left V 5 bases short and J 7 bases short, with 15 bases between. The CDR3 sequence is 14 residues long. CDR3 residues: CASSPERGYNIQYF. The CDR3 nucleotides read TGTGCCAGCAGTCCAGAACGGGGTTACAACATTCAGTACTTC.

In this sample, this clonotype turned up a few times. The chain carries TRBV15 and TRBJ1-2; 7 nucleotides align to TRBD1. There are 16 residues in the CDR3. Germline V lookup: CDR1 LNHNV, CDR2 YYDKDF (reference sequence). V gave up 1 base and J gave up 4 bases; unmatched junction bases: 9. The CDR3 DNA follows: TGTGCCACCAGCAGAGTGAGGGGGCAGTTAGGCTATGGCTACACCTTC. It yields the protein CATSRVRGQLGYGYTF.

This chain joins TRBV29-1 and TRBJ2-1; either TRBD1 or TRBD2 may supply D (5 bases each). V was clipped by 7 bases and J by 9 bases, with 13 bases between them. Germline-derived CDR1 and CDR2 are SQVTM and ANQGSEA. The CDR3 consists of 11 residues. As DNA, the CDR3 is TGCAGCGCTGTCGGGGCGGGTGAGCAGTTCTTC. Protein product: CSAVGAGEQFF.

The V gene is TRBV4-2, the J gene TRBJ2-3; D is uncertain. The length of the CDR3 is 13 residues. In germline, CDR1 is LGHNA, CDR2 YNFKEQ. V lost 0 bases and J lost 5, with 6 bases in between. The CDR3 reads CASSQDLGDTQYF. CDR3 sequence (DNA): TGTGCCAGCAGCCAAGATTTGGGAGATACGCAGTATTTT.